This TCR beta chain derives from a study of CD8 T cells in Susac syndrome. RNA, at about 0.45 to 1 ug, was reverse transcribed with random hexamers. Using its own MiXCR run on the immunoSEQ multiplex PCR reads, TCRdb lists one record per CDR3 protein. Among 150,000 to 200,000 distinct CDR3 sequences listed, 94% were seen once. With 7 bases removed from V and 11 bases from J, the gap between germline ends came to 17 bases. This CDR3 has 12 amino acids. The clonotype was recovered from a human donor with multiple sclerosis. Input material: CD4+ T cells from PBMCs. This chain joins TRBV12-3 or TRBV12-4 and TRBJ1-1, with D maybe TRBD1 (5 bases). In DNA, the CDR3 is TGTGCCAGCACATCGGGGGGGTTCAGGGCTTTCTTT. This gives the protein CASTSGGFRAFF.